This TCR beta chain was obtained from a study of blood T cell repertoires in COVID-19. Germline lookup yields CDR1 SGHAT and CDR2 FQNNGV. J was trimmed by 4 bases and V by 4 bases; bases with no gene match: 11. The CDR3 has 16 residues. Profiled with immunoSEQ multiplex PCR; TCRdb holds only in-frame clones, not every one. The table includes around 160,000 clones, roughly 90% detected once. Sequencing was carried out using peripheral blood. The sequence derives from a human donor in a cohort sampled during active COVID-19. The chain links TRBV11-2 to TRBJ2-7; TRBD1 matches at 9 bases. The CDR3 protein is CASSSRDRAPEYEQYF. DNA for the CDR3: TGTGCCAGCAGCTCCCGGGACAGGGCCCCAGAGTACGAGCAGTACTTC.